Shown below are 24 T cell receptor beta chains from a single sample sequenced in a study of shared clonotypes between healthy human individuals. TCRdb's table, derived via immunoSEQ multiplex PCR, lists solely in-frame clones and lacks some. The table has approximately 340,000 clones, about 74% seen once; the top ten hold 10% to 13%. Sequencing was performed on memory CD4+ T cells sorted from blood. Subset given: CD45RA-negative fraction. The receptors were gathered from a man aged 25-40 years in good health.

The chain combines TRBV5-1 with TRBJ1-1; 7 bases are shared with TRBD1. The CDR3 has 14 residues. V was pared by 4 bases and J by 1 base, with 4 bases of the junction left unmatched. Germline CDR1 is SGHRS and CDR2 is YFSETQ. CDR3 coding DNA: TGCGCCAGCAGCCCCAGGACAGGGAACACTGAAGCTTTCTTT. Its translation: CASSPRTGNTEAFF. The full variable domain, completed using reference TRBV5-1 and TRBJ1-1, is KAGVTQTPRYLIKTRGQQVTLSCSPISGHRSVSWYQQTPGQGLQFLFEYFSETQRNKGNFPGRFSGRQFSNSRSEMNVSTLELGDSALYLCASSPRTGNTEAFFGQGTRLTVV.

CDR3 DNA sequence: TGTGCCAGCAGCTCGCAGGGGATGTACTATGGCTACACCTTC. Its protein is CASSSQGMYYGYTF. The chain links TRBV11-2 to TRBJ1-2, with D possibly matching TRBD1 (6 bases). Trimming cost V 4 bases and J 3 bases, with 12 bases left between them. This CDR3 is built from 14 residues. In germline, CDR1 is SGHAT, CDR2 FQNNGV. The whole variable domain, filled in from reference TRBV11-2 and TRBJ1-2, reads EAGVAQSPRYKIIEKRQSVAFWCNPISGHATLYWYQQILGQGPKLLIQFQNNGVVDDSQLPKDRFSAERLKGVDSTLKIQPAKLEDSAVYLCASSSQGMYYGYTFGSGTRLTVV.

CDR3 nucleotides: TGTGCCAGCAGCAGAAGCAGGCAAAGCTCCTACGAGCAGTACTTC. Protein sequence: CASSRSRQSSYEQYF. This chain connects TRBV28 to TRBJ2-7; D not certain. Trimming stripped 6 bases from V and 0 bases from J, with 15 bases between. This CDR3 spans 15 amino acids. The V gene's germline CDR1 is MDHEN and CDR2 SYDVKM.

Only a few counts were recorded for this clone. The chain employs TRBV15 and TRBJ1-3; D is unresolved. Trimming removed 1 base from V and 5 bases from J, with 24 bases in between. Germline V gene sequence: CDR1 LNHNV, CDR2 YYDKDF (reference sequence). This CDR3 region has 19 residues. CDR3 coding DNA: TGTGCCACCAGCAGAGGTTCAATAAGTTCGCGGGGTTCGAGAAACACCATATATTTT. Translation gives CATSRGSISSRGSRNTIYF. Full variable domain (remainder filled in from reference TRBV15 and TRBJ1-3): DAMVIQNPRYQVTQFGKPVTLSCSQTLNHNVMYWYQQKSSQAPKLLFHYYDKDFNNEADTPDNFQSRRPNTSFCFLDIRSPGLGDTAMYLCATSRGSISSRGSRNTIYFGEGSWLTVV.

This clone showed up just once. The chain employs TRBV18 and TRBJ2-7; D might be TRBD1 (5 bases). In germline, CDR1 is KGHSH, CDR2 LQKENI. The CDR3 is 15 residues long. V was clipped by 3 bases and J by 3 bases, with 15 bases between them. The CDR3 loop reads CASSPPSWQGYEQYF. Written as DNA, the CDR3 is TGTGCCAGCTCACCCCCGAGCTGGCAGGGCTACGAGCAGTACTTC.

This clone has only one observation. J is TRBJ1-2 and V is TRBV5-4; no clear D gene. Germline CDR1 and CDR2: SGHNT and YYREEE (reference sequence). V was clipped by 10 bases and J by 2 bases, with 15 bases between them. The CDR3 totals 13 residues. The DNA for the CDR3 is TGTGCCCTCGGGATTGATATAAACTATGGCTACACCTTC. As protein: CALGIDINYGYTF.

This chain connects TRBV9 to TRBJ1-3, with D tentatively TRBD1 (5 bases). Looked up from germline, CDR1 is SGDLS and CDR2 is YYNGEE. The CDR3 contains 15 residues. V lost 0 bases and J lost 7, with 14 bases in between. The CDR3 region has the DNA TGTGCCAGCAGCGTAGTTGCCGGGGGGGTGAACACCATATATTTT. It encodes CASSVVAGGVNTIYF.

This rearrangement joins TRBV7-2 to TRBJ2-6; D not certain. CDR3 length: 10 amino acids. V lost 6 bases, J lost 9 bases, and 3 bases lay in between. CDR1 and CDR2 (germline): SGHTA, FQGNSA. CDR3 DNA: TGTGCCAGCAGTCACAACGTCCTGACTTTC. Protein sequence: CASSHNVLTF.

The CDR3 nucleotides read TGTGCCAGCAGCGAGACTATCCCCGGACTAGGCCCTACCGGGGAGCTGTTTTTT. Translation gives CASSETIPGLGPTGELFF. The V and J genes are TRBV7-9 and TRBJ2-2; 7 bases fit TRBD2. Germline V CDR1 and CDR2: SEHNR, FQNEAQ (reference sequence). This CDR3 contains 18 residues. Losses at the gene ends were 5 bases for V and 5 bases for J; bases not matched to a gene: 17.

This clone occurred a few times. Other DNA sequences in this sample translate to the same CDR3. The V call is TRBV10-1, the J call TRBJ1-2, with D uncertain. The V end lost 0 bases, the J end lost 4 bases, and 3 bases lay between the germline ends. Germline CDR1 WNHNN, CDR2 SYGVQD (reference sequence). This CDR3 comprises 12 residues. CDR3 loop: CASSESGYGYTF. The CDR3 nucleotides are TGCGCCAGCAGTGAGTCGGGCTATGGCTACACCTTC.

The genes are TRBV9 and TRBJ2-3, with D hard to call. V shed 4 bases and J shed 2 bases, with 11 bases lying between them. The germline CDR1 and CDR2 sequences are SGDLS and YYNGEE. The length of the CDR3 is 14 residues. CDR3 in amino acids: CASSPDSYTDTQYF. The CDR3, as DNA: TGTGCCAGCAGCCCCGACTCCTACACAGATACGCAGTATTTT.

The chain uses TRBV6-6 and TRBJ1-2; D is perhaps TRBD1 (6 bases). Germline CDR1 reads MNHNY; CDR2 reads SVGAGI (reference sequence). V was clipped by 5 bases and J by 2 bases, with 18 bases between them. CDR3 length: 16 amino acids. Here the CDR3 reads CASSPTHPTGNYGYTF. CDR3 sequence (DNA): TGTGCCAGCAGTCCCACTCACCCGACAGGAAACTATGGCTACACCTTC.

The V gene is TRBV10-3, the J gene TRBJ2-5; 7 bases match TRBD1. CDR1 ENHRY and CDR2 SYGVKD come from the germline V gene. CDR3 length: 13 residues. V shed 4 bases and J 4 bases; nucleotides not matched to a gene: 3. The CDR3 sequence is CAISGTGSETQYF. The CDR3 DNA follows: TGTGCCATCAGTGGGACAGGTTCAGAGACCCAGTACTTC.

This clone was found a few times. The chain recombines TRBV7-6 with TRBJ1-4; no firm D call. Germline values: CDR1 SGHVS, CDR2 FNYEAQ. The CDR3 has 14 residues. The germline V and J ends were trimmed by 2 bases and 5 bases, with 9 bases remaining between them. The CDR3 is CASSLSSGNEKLFF. CDR3 bases: TGTGCCAGCAGCTTAAGTTCGGGAAATGAAAAACTGTTTTTT.

This chain links TRBV5-4 with TRBJ2-5, with D uncertain. V lost 1 base, J lost 2 bases, and 9 bases lay in between. CDR3 length: 14 amino acids. CDR1 and CDR2 from the germline V gene are SGHNT and YYREEE (reference sequence). CDR3 in DNA: TGTGCCAGCAGCTTGTTCGGCGGACAAGAGACCCAGTACTTC. This codes for CASSLFGGQETQYF.

This rearrangement joins TRBV7-2 to TRBJ1-5, with a tentative D call TRBD1 (5 bases). The CDR3 length is 15 residues. V shed 5 bases and J shed 4 bases, with 15 bases lying between them. The germline V gene encodes CDR1 SGHTA and CDR2 FQGNSA. The CDR3 DNA sequence: TGTGCCAGCAGCCGGGGCCTCTTGGGTAATCAGCCCCAGCATTTT. Its translation: CASSRGLLGNQPQHF.

This clone was seen many times. V and J are TRBV11-2 and TRBJ2-1, with unresolved D. CDR1 and CDR2 (germline): SGHAT, FQNNGV. The CDR3 loop spans 14 amino acids. The V gene lost 1 base and the J gene lost 5 bases, with 9 bases spanning the gap. The CDR3 coding sequence is TGTGCCAGCAGCTTAGTCTCCGCCGACAATGAGCAGTTCTTC. Its translation is CASSLVSADNEQFF.

This clone was counted a few times. The chain employs TRBV6-1 and TRBJ2-3; no definite D call. Trimming took 4 bases from V and 0 from J, leaving 8 bases between them. Germline V gene lookup returns CDR1 MNHNS and CDR2 SASEGT. The CDR3 runs 14 residues. The CDR3 region is CASSVVHSTDTQYF. DNA of the CDR3: TGTGCCAGCAGTGTAGTCCACAGCACAGATACGCAGTATTTT.

DNA of the CDR3: TGTGCCAGCGACTCAGGGGACTCTGGAAACACCATATATTTT. This encodes CASDSGDSGNTIYF. The rearrangement links TRBV25-1 to TRBJ1-3, with a tentative D call TRBD1 (6 bases). The CDR3 spans 14 residues. V was trimmed by 8 bases and J by 0 bases, leaving 11 bases between them. Per germline, CDR1 MGHDK and CDR2 SYGVNS. Full variable domain (remainder filled in from reference TRBV25-1 and TRBJ1-3): EADIYQTPRYLVIGTGKKITLECSQTMGHDKMYWYQQDPGMELHLIHYSYGVNSTEKGDLSSESTVSRIRTEHFPLTLESARPSHTSQYLCASDSGDSGNTIYFGEGSWLTVV.

The genes are TRBV7-8 and TRBJ2-1, with no clear D. Germline loops: CDR1 SGHVS, CDR2 FQNEAQ. The CDR3 spans 11 residues. V was shortened by 7 bases and J by 8 bases, with 9 bases between the two germline ends. The CDR3 DNA reads as TGTGCCAGCATCCAAGGCCATGAGCAGTTCTTC. Translated, it gives CASIQGHEQFF.

This chain uses TRBV5-8 with TRBJ2-3; 10 bases are a match to TRBD2. Germline trimming cut 2 bases from V and 0 bases from J; bases unmatched to any gene: 3. The CDR3 is 16 residues long. The germline V gene has CDR1 SGHTS and CDR2 YDEGEE. CDR3 region: CASSLLAGSSTDTQYF. CDR3 DNA sequence: TGTGCCAGCAGCTTACTAGCGGGGTCTAGCACAGATACGCAGTATTTT.

The V gene is TRBV5-1, the J gene TRBJ2-1; 9 bases align to TRBD2. The junction had 12 bases not matched to a gene; V was cut back by 4 bases and J by 4 bases. CDR3 length equals 17 residues. Germline CDR1 reads SGHRS; CDR2 reads YFSETQ. CDR3 protein: CASSPNRLADIYNEQFF. CDR3 nucleotide sequence: TGCGCCAGCAGCCCGAATCGACTAGCGGATATATACAATGAGCAGTTCTTC.

V usage is TRBV5-4 and J usage is TRBJ1-1; the D gene is possibly TRBD1 (6 bases). Per the germline V gene, CDR1 is SGHNT and CDR2 is YYREEE (reference sequence). V was trimmed by 0 bases and J by 4 bases, leaving 10 bases between them. This CDR3 has 14 residues. The CDR3 bases are TGTGCCAGCAGCTTGGGCAGGGGAGGCACTGAAGCTTTCTTT. This translates into CASSLGRGGTEAFF.

This chain links TRBV6-6 with TRBJ1-2; TRBD1 might be the D (5 bases). This CDR3 region has 12 residues. V lost 11 bases, J lost 0 bases, and 10 bases lay in between. The germline V gene has CDR1 MNHNY and CDR2 SVGAGI (reference sequence). Here the CDR3 reads CAGRRANYGYTF. Written as DNA, the CDR3 is TGTGCCGGGCGCAGGGCTAACTATGGCTACACCTTC.